Presented here are 30 T cell receptor beta chains from one specimen sequenced in a study of shared T cell receptors in the human thymus. Assay used: immunoSEQ multiplex PCR; TCRdb lists only in-frame clones, some missing. The sample consists of some 760,000 clones, 80% to 90% of them appearing once. In addition, the sample was reused for a study of human thymus T cells.

Sequences were obtained from thymocytes. The receptor source for this set is a girl less than two years old with a congenital heart defect.

The chain recombines TRBV6-5 with TRBJ1-4; tentatively, D is TRBD1 (5 bases). V was pared by 6 bases and J by 2 bases, with 10 bases between. The CDR3 covers 14 residues. Germline lookup yields CDR1 MNHEY and CDR2 SVGAGI. CDR3 bases: TGTGCCAGCAGCACGACAGCCACTAATGAAAAACTGTTTTTT. Translation: CASSTTATNEKLFF.

This sequence joins TRBV6-5 and TRBJ1-2; a possible D gene is TRBD1 (5 bases). V lost 5 bases and J lost 2, with 12 bases in between. The length of the CDR3 is 14 residues. The germline V gene encodes CDR1 MNHEY and CDR2 SVGAGI. This CDR3 reads CASSPDGGNYGYTF. The CDR3, as DNA: TGTGCCAGCAGTCCGGACGGGGGAAACTATGGCTACACCTTC.

This sequence joins TRBV5-6 and TRBJ1-1, with D unclear. Germline V gives CDR1 SGHDT, CDR2 YYEEEE. The CDR3 extends over 15 amino acids. V shed 0 bases and J shed 1 base, with 10 bases lying between them. The CDR3 DNA follows: TGTGCCAGCAGCTTGGTAGAGCACGAGAACACTGAAGCTTTCTTT. Protein product: CASSLVEHENTEAFF.

This clone was seen only a few times. The chain is built from TRBV29-1 and TRBJ1-1, with D possibly being TRBD1 (6 bases). The CDR3 contains 9 residues. Between the trimmed V and J ends, which lost 7 bases and 9 bases, there was a span of 9 bases. Per germline, CDR1 SQVTM and CDR2 ANQGSEA. DNA of the CDR3: TGCAGCGACCGGGACAAAGCTTTCTTT. Its translation: CSDRDKAFF.

V usage is TRBV28 and J usage is TRBJ1-6, with D unresolved. In germline, CDR1 is MDHEN, CDR2 SYDVKM. The V and J ends lost 10 bases and 7 bases respectively, with 23 bases between them. There are 16 residues in the CDR3. For the CDR3, the DNA is TGTGCCACCACAACGAACCGCCAGGTCAACAATTCACCCCTCCACTTT. It yields the protein CATTTNRQVNNSPLHF. The whole variable domain, remainder taken from reference TRBV28 and TRBJ1-6, is DVKVTQSSRYLVKRTGEKVFLECVQDMDHENMFWYRQDPGLGLRLIYFSYDVKMKEKGDIPEGYSVSREKKERFSLILESASTNQTSMYLCATTTNRQVNNSPLHFGNGTRLTVT.

The J gene is TRBJ2-1, the V gene TRBV30; 7 nucleotides align to TRBD2. Germline V lookup: CDR1 GTSNPN, CDR2 SVGIG (reference sequence). This CDR3 is 15 amino acids long. Trimming removed 0 bases from V and 2 bases from J; junction bases left unmatched: 4. The chain's CDR3 is CAWSVYAGAYNEQFF. CDR3 DNA: TGTGCCTGGAGTGTATACGCGGGAGCCTACAATGAGCAGTTCTTC. Looking up the rest from reference TRBV30 and TRBJ2-1 gives the full variable domain: SQTIHQWPATLVQPVGSPLSLECTVEGTSNPNLYWYRQAAGRGLQLLFYSVGIGQISSEVPQNLSASRPQDRQFILSSKKLLLSDSGFYLCAWSVYAGAYNEQFFGPGTRLTVL.

This clone was seen a single time. V gene TRBV29-1 combines with J gene TRBJ1-1; D uncertain. There are 12 residues in the CDR3. The V end lost 3 bases, the J end lost 2 bases, and 7 bases lay between the germline ends. Germline CDR1 is SQVTM and CDR2 is ANQGSEA. CDR3 in amino acids: CSVDPRNTEAFF. The CDR3 nucleotides read TGCAGCGTTGATCCCAGAAACACTGAAGCTTTCTTT.

The V call is TRBV6-1, the J call TRBJ1-1; TRBD1 might be the D (5 bases). V was pared by 1 base and J by 4 bases, with 16 bases between. In germline, CDR1 is MNHNS, CDR2 SASEGT. The length of the CDR3 is 16 residues. This CDR3 is CASSEGGAGASTEAFF. CDR3 coding DNA: TGTGCCAGCAGTGAAGGTGGGGCTGGTGCGAGCACTGAAGCTTTCTTT.

The chain has TRBV4-2 and TRBJ2-1; the D gene is possibly TRBD2 (6 bases). V lost 1 base to trimming and J lost 9 bases, with 16 bases between them. The germline V gene has CDR1 LGHNA and CDR2 YNFKEQ. The CDR3 is 15 residues long. CDR3 amino acids: CASSQGGLPRGEQFF. CDR3 sequence (DNA): TGTGCCAGCAGCCAAGGGGGACTCCCCCGGGGTGAGCAGTTCTTC.

The chain has TRBV27 and TRBJ2-7, with D possibly being TRBD1 (7 bases). Germline CDR1 reads MNHEY; CDR2 reads SMNVEV (reference sequence). CDR3 size: 15 residues. V was shortened by 11 bases and J by 2 bases, with 22 bases between the two germline ends. Written as DNA, the CDR3 is TGTGCCTCGAACCCCGGGGCAGGGGGGCCCTACGAGCAGTACTTC. Protein sequence: CASNPGAGGPYEQYF.

This sequence joins TRBV11-2 and TRBJ1-2; maybe TRBD1 (6 bases). The CDR3 loop spans 14 amino acids. CDR1 and CDR2 (germline): SGHAT, FQNNGV. With 4 bases removed from V and 2 bases from J, the gap between germline ends came to 11 bases. CDR3 sequence: CASSSLGQNYGYTF. CDR3 DNA: TGTGCCAGCAGCTCACTAGGACAGAACTATGGCTACACCTTC. Full variable domain (rest looked up from reference TRBV11-2 and TRBJ1-2): EAGVAQSPRYKIIEKRQSVAFWCNPISGHATLYWYQQILGQGPKLLIQFQNNGVVDDSQLPKDRFSAERLKGVDSTLKIQPAKLEDSAVYLCASSSLGQNYGYTFGSGTRLTVV.

Only one count was recorded for this clone. The chain links TRBV5-1 to TRBJ1-5; 7 bases line up with TRBD1. The CDR3 sequence is 14 residues long. V lost 4 bases, J lost 1 base, and 2 bases stayed unmatched. Germline assignment: CDR1 SGHRS and CDR2 YFSETQ. This CDR3 reads CASSLTGSNQPQHF. The CDR3 coding sequence is TGCGCCAGCAGCCTGACAGGGAGCAATCAGCCCCAGCATTTT.

J is TRBJ2-3 and V is TRBV5-1; D not resolved. This CDR3 spans 15 amino acids. Germline V lookup: CDR1 SGHRS, CDR2 YFSETQ. Trimming stripped 0 bases from V and 6 bases from J, with 14 bases between. The CDR3 reads CASSLGCETEDTQYF. The DNA of the CDR3 is TGCGCCAGCAGCTTGGGGTGCGAGACGGAGGATACGCAGTATTTT.

This clone was recorded a few times. The rearrangement joins TRBV9 to TRBJ2-1; D gene uncertain. Trimming pared 2 bases from V and 1 base from J, leaving 7 bases between. Germline V CDR1 and CDR2: SGDLS, YYNGEE. This CDR3 spans 14 amino acids. Here the CDR3 DNA reads TGTGCCAGCAGCGTCGCAGAATCCTACAATGAGCAGTTCTTC. Translating gives CASSVAESYNEQFF.

V gene TRBV18 combines with J gene TRBJ1-6; D unresolved. V lost 6 bases and J lost 6, with 15 bases in between. The CDR3 runs 15 residues. CDR1 and CDR2 (germline): KGHSH, LQKENI. CDR3 sequence reads: CASSPTGGSNSPLHF. The CDR3, as DNA: TGTGCCAGCTCCCCCACCGGAGGTTCTAATTCACCCCTCCACTTT.

The chain is built from TRBV7-8 and TRBJ1-6; D is unresolved. CDR1 and CDR2 from the germline V gene are SGHVS and FQNEAQ. With 0 bases removed from V and 4 bases from J, the gap between germline ends came to 13 bases. The CDR3 has 17 residues. DNA of the CDR3: TGTGCCAGCAGCTTAGCGGGAGGGATCGTTTATAATTCACCCCTCCACTTT. Its translation is CASSLAGGIVYNSPLHF.

This clone has just a few counts. This chain connects TRBV19 to TRBJ1-2, with D maybe TRBD1 (5 bases). The CDR3 covers 16 residues. CDR1 and CDR2 from the germline V gene are LNHDA and SQIVND (reference sequence). V gave up 7 bases and J gave up 1 base, with 19 bases separating them. CDR3 protein: CASTPLGSTVNYGYTF. CDR3 nucleotide sequence: TGTGCCAGTACCCCCTTGGGGTCGACAGTTAACTATGGCTACACCTTC.

The V call is TRBV4-3, the J call TRBJ1-1; no clear D. The CDR3 runs to 17 residues. Germline V lookup: CDR1 LGHNA, CDR2 YSLEER. Trimming removed 0 bases at V and 0 bases at J, with 14 bases between. The chain's CDR3 is CASSQELENVLNTEAFF. CDR3 bases: TGCGCCAGCAGCCAAGAATTAGAGAACGTGCTGAACACTGAAGCTTTCTTT.

The CDR3 nucleotides read TGTGCCAGCAGTTACGGGAGGATCTCCCCCGATTCACCCCTCCACTTT. Its translation: CASSYGRISPDSPLHF. The chain joins TRBV6-6 to TRBJ1-6, with no clear D. Germline-derived CDR1 and CDR2 are MNHNY and SVGAGI (reference sequence). Trimming stripped 2 bases from V and 8 bases from J, with 16 bases between. The CDR3 length is 16 residues.

This chain joins TRBV5-4 and TRBJ1-5, with TRBD1 as a possible D gene (5 bases). Germline-derived CDR1 and CDR2 are SGHNT and YYREEE (reference sequence). This CDR3 is built from 15 residues. Trimming cost V 4 bases and J 5 bases, with 16 bases left between them. CDR3 DNA: TGTGCCAGCAGCCTATACCCGGGGGGGGATCAGCCCCAGCATTTT. This encodes CASSLYPGGDQPQHF.

The chain employs TRBV18 and TRBJ1-1, with D possibly being TRBD1 (5 bases). CDR3 size: 14 residues. Germline-derived CDR1 and CDR2 are KGHSH and LQKENI. Trimming shortened V by 3 bases and J by 8 bases, and 16 bases separated the two germline ends. This CDR3 is CASSPIRGDSEAFF. CDR3 DNA: TGTGCCAGCTCACCGATCCGGGGGGACTCAGAAGCTTTCTTT.

This chain links TRBV5-1 with TRBJ2-3, with 11 bases aligning to TRBD2. V shed 0 bases, J shed 7 bases, and the junction held 7 bases outside the gene matches. CDR1 SGHRS and CDR2 YFSETQ come from the germline V gene. The CDR3 has 16 amino acids. Written as DNA, the CDR3 is TGCGCCAGCAGCTTGGGGGCTAGCGGGGGGACTTATACGCAGTATTTT. Translation gives CASSLGASGGTYTQYF.

The CDR3 bases are TGTGCCAGTAGCCCCTGGGACAGGGGAGTGGAGACCCAGTACTTC. Amino acids: CASSPWDRGVETQYF. The chain couples TRBV19 to TRBJ2-5, with TRBD1 matching over 10 bases. CDR3 length: 15 amino acids. CDR1 is LNHDA, CDR2 SQIVND, per germline (reference sequence). J gave up 5 bases and V 6 bases, and 9 bases lay outside the gene matches. Full variable domain (outside the CDR3, taken from reference TRBV19 and TRBJ2-5): DGGITQSPKYLFRKEGQNVTLSCEQNLNHDAMYWYRQDPGQGLRLIYYSQIVNDFQKGDIAEGYSVSREKKESFPLTVTSAQKNPTAFYLCASSPWDRGVETQYFGPGTRLLVL.

The J gene is TRBJ2-1, the V gene TRBV6-1, with D tentatively TRBD1 (6 bases). This CDR3 is built from 14 residues. V was shortened by 8 bases and J by 5 bases, with 16 bases between the two germline ends. Germline values: CDR1 MNHNS, CDR2 SASEGT. The CDR3 DNA is TGTGCCAGCGGAGACAGGACGGGGAACAATGAGCAGTTCTTC. Protein: CASGDRTGNNEQFF.

V and J are TRBV4-3 and TRBJ1-2; possibly TRBD1 for D (6 bases). CDR1 is LGHNA, CDR2 YSLEER, per germline. The CDR3 consists of 14 residues. V was cut by 3 bases and J by 5 bases, with 13 bases left in between. The CDR3, as DNA: TGCGCCAGCAGCCACGTGGGGAGGGGGTATGGCTACACCTTC. Encoded protein: CASSHVGRGYGYTF.

The V and J genes are TRBV18 and TRBJ1-3, with a possible D match to TRBD1 (5 bases). CDR3 length: 14 amino acids. Trimming took 2 bases from V and 4 from J, leaving 9 bases between them. Germline loops: CDR1 KGHSH, CDR2 LQKENI. The CDR3, as DNA: TGTGCCAGCTCACCAGGAGGGACGGGAAACACCATATATTTT. Its translation: CASSPGGTGNTIYF.

This rearrangement joins TRBV2 to TRBJ1-4, with a tentative D call TRBD1 (5 bases). Deletions cut 5 bases from V and 6 bases from J, with 19 bases between. Germline V CDR1 and CDR2: SNHLY, FYNNEI. The CDR3 has 16 amino acids. The CDR3 here is CASSPTTGYLHEKLFF. The DNA for the CDR3 is TGTGCCAGCAGTCCCACAACAGGTTACCTGCATGAAAAACTGTTTTTT.

V usage is TRBV7-2 and J usage is TRBJ1-2; unclear D gene. Trimming shortened V by 10 bases and J by 4 bases, and 22 bases separated the two germline ends. The CDR3 totals 15 residues. The V gene's germline CDR1 is SGHTA and CDR2 FQGNSA. The DNA for the CDR3 is TGTGCCACCCCGCGCGAGGGCATTGTAGGCTATGGCTACACCTTC. This translates into CATPREGIVGYGYTF. Full variable domain (outside the CDR3, taken from reference TRBV7-2 and TRBJ1-2): GAGVSQSPSNKVTEKGKDVELRCDPISGHTALYWYRQSLGQGLEFLIYFQGNSAPDKSGLPSDRFSAERTGGSVSTLTIQRTQQEDSAVYLCATPREGIVGYGYTFGSGTRLTVV.

The V call is TRBV2, the J call TRBJ2-1; 11 positions match TRBD1. V trimming: 2 bases; J trimming: 7 bases; junction bases outside the gene matches: 4. The CDR3 is 15 amino acids. Germline values: CDR1 SNHLY, CDR2 FYNNEI. This CDR3 reads CASSERGQGVNEQFF. DNA of the CDR3: TGTGCCAGCAGTGAAAGGGGACAGGGGGTGAATGAGCAGTTCTTC.

Regarding this clone: This same CDR3 is encoded by further DNA sequences in the sample. The CDR3, as DNA: TGTGCCAGCAGCCTATTGGGACCCCCGGGAGATTCACCCCTCCACTTT. Encoded protein: CASSLLGPPGDSPLHF. This sequence joins TRBV27 and TRBJ1-6; D perhaps matches TRBD1 (5 bases). V lost 6 bases to trimming and J lost 8 bases, with 20 bases between them. Germline loops: CDR1 MNHEY, CDR2 SMNVEV (reference sequence). The CDR3 has 16 amino acids.